Sequencing of this T cell receptor beta chain was carried out in a study of T cell changes during pregnancy in multiple sclerosis. The CDR3 spans 17 residues. Trimming cost V 1 base and J 7 bases; bases outside gene matches: 12. Germline CDR1 reads MGHRA; CDR2 reads YSYEKL. The protocol was immunoSEQ multiplex PCR, while the TCRdb copy is restricted to in-frame clones and leaves out a portion. The table records roughly 93,000 clones, about 92% of them present only once. This TCR came from a female donor with multiple sclerosis, enrolled in a pregnancy study. This specimen consisted of peripheral blood, obtained after pregnancy. The gene calls are TRBV4-1 and TRBJ2-1, with 8 nucleotides matching TRBD2. The CDR3 is CASSQGAGGPTRNEQFF. CDR3 nucleotides: TGCGCCAGCAGCCAAGGGGCGGGAGGCCCCACCCGAAATGAGCAGTTCTTC.